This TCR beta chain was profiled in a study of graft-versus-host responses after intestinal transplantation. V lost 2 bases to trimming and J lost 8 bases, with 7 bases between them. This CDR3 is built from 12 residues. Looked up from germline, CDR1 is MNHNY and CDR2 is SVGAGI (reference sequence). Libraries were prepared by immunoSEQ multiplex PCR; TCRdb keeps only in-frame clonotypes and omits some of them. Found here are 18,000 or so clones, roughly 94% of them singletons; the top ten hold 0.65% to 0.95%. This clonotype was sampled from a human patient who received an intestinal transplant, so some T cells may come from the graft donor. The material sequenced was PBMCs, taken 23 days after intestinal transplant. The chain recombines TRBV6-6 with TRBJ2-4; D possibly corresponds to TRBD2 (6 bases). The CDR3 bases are TGTGCCAGCAGTTACCCGGGAGACATTCAGTACTTC. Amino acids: CASSYPGDIQYF.